This T cell receptor beta chain appears in the sequencing data of a study of blood T cell repertoires in COVID-19. Overall study: The United States, Italy and Spain provided the acute and convalescent COVID-19 samples. Nucleic acid was either cDNA or gDNA, and it came from T cells, B-cell-depleted T cells, or PBMCs.

The CDR3 runs 17 residues. Germline assignment: CDR1 SGDLS and CDR2 YYNGEE. The germline V and J ends were trimmed by 1 base and 4 bases, with 18 bases remaining between them. Authors' methods: Estimation of nucleated cell counts was performed using reference gene primer amplification. Profiled with immunoSEQ multiplex PCR; TCRdb holds only in-frame clones, not every one. V and J calls and clone size come straight from that table; D and trimming were deduced from the DNA. Of 140,000 to 150,000 clones detected, 80% appear once; the ten largest clones hold 5%. The TCR sequence derives from a woman aged 50 to 65 with acute or convalescent COVID-19. This chain connects TRBV9 to TRBJ1-3; perhaps TRBD1 as D (5 bases). The sequencing sample was made of peripheral blood. CDR3: CASSVTQGGVTGNTIYF. CDR3 coding DNA: TGTGCCAGCAGCGTAACCCAAGGAGGGGTGACAGGAAACACCATATATTTT.